A single sample gave rise to the 26 T cell receptor beta chains below, sequenced in a study of CD8 T cells in Susac syndrome. Random-hexamer reverse transcription was applied to roughly 0.5 to 1 ug RNA. TCRdb fed the immunoSEQ multiplex PCR reads into MiXCR, producing one record per CDR3 protein. The sample includes under 70,000 distinct CDR3 sequences, roughly 92% of them seen just once. Sequences were obtained from CD8+ T cells from PBMCs. The receptors derive from a human donor in good health.

This chain connects TRBV27 to TRBJ2-2, with a weak D call TRBD2 (5 bases). Trimming removed 2 bases at V and 6 bases at J, with 13 bases between. The germline V gene has CDR1 MNHEY and CDR2 SMNVEV (reference sequence). This CDR3 is built from 15 residues. CDR3 region: CASSLVREYPGELFF. The CDR3 DNA reads TGTGCCAGCAGTTTAGTGAGGGAGTACCCCGGGGAGCTGTTTTTT.

The chain links TRBV29-1 to TRBJ2-7; D is unresolved. There are 11 residues in the CDR3. V shed 2 bases and J shed 2 bases, with 4 bases lying between them. Germline assignment: CDR1 SQVTM and CDR2 ANQGSEA. This CDR3 is CSVELPYEQYF. CDR3 sequence (DNA): TGCAGCGTTGAACTCCCCTACGAGCAGTACTTC.

CDR3 in DNA: TGTGCCAGCAGCCCGTTGGGGGAAATCTATGGCTACACCTTC. Its protein product is CASSPLGEIYGYTF. The chain is built from TRBV7-2 and TRBJ1-2; D might be TRBD1 (5 bases). V lost 5 bases and J 4 bases, leaving 14 bases between the germline ends. The CDR3 totals 14 residues. Germline values: CDR1 SGHTA, CDR2 FQGNSA.

This clonotype was counted a single time. V and J are TRBV19 and TRBJ2-1; D might be TRBD2 (5 bases). Germline V gives CDR1 LNHDA, CDR2 SQIVND (reference sequence). CDR3 length: 15 residues. The V gene lost 1 base and the J gene lost 6 bases, with 13 bases spanning the gap. CDR3 sequence reads: CASSIVLAHSNEQFF. CDR3 DNA: TGTGCCAGTAGTATAGTGCTAGCCCACAGCAATGAGCAGTTCTTC.

This clonotype has a handful of counts. The gene calls are TRBV5-1 and TRBJ2-2; TRBD2 might be the D (5 bases). V dropped 5 bases and J dropped 1 base, with 9 bases sitting between them. The germline V gene encodes CDR1 SGHRS and CDR2 YFSETQ. The CDR3 spans 14 residues. The CDR3 spells CASREAVNTGELFF. DNA of the CDR3: TGCGCCAGCAGAGAAGCGGTGAACACCGGGGAGCTGTTTTTT.

The chain carries TRBV19 and TRBJ1-6, with no clear D. This CDR3 comprises 12 residues. Trimming took 3 bases from V and 11 from J, leaving 8 bases between them. The V gene's germline CDR1 is LNHDA and CDR2 SQIVND (reference sequence). The CDR3 spells CASSMAETPLHF. CDR3 nucleotides: TGTGCCAGTAGTATGGCGGAGACACCCCTCCACTTT.

This clonotype was detected only once. The chain joins TRBV7-9 to TRBJ2-7; 8 bases are a match to TRBD1. Trimming took 5 bases from V and 6 from J; bases not matched to a gene: 3. The CDR3 is 12 residues long. CDR1 and CDR2 (germline): SEHNR, FQNEAQ (reference sequence). CDR3 sequence: CASSAQGVEQYF. The CDR3 coding sequence is TGTGCCAGCAGCGCACAGGGGGTCGAGCAGTACTTC.

The rearrangement uses TRBV12-3 or TRBV12-4 and TRBJ1-1; D unclear. The V end was cut by 6 bases, the J end by 6 bases, with 11 bases between. The CDR3 covers 12 residues. The CDR3 here is CASSTNGAEAFF. Here the CDR3 DNA reads TGTGCCAGCAGCACTAACGGGGCTGAAGCTTTCTTT.

The chain combines TRBV7-2 with TRBJ2-7; D is perhaps TRBD2 (6 bases). The CDR3 length is 14 residues. V dropped 0 bases and J dropped 2 bases, with 8 bases sitting between them. The germline gives CDR1 SGHTA, CDR2 FQGNSA. The CDR3 DNA reads TGTGCCAGCAGCTTAGCGGAGGGTGCCTACGAGCAGTACTTC. Its translation is CASSLAEGAYEQYF.

This clonotype occurred once. This chain links TRBV30 with TRBJ2-1, with a weak D call TRBD2 (6 bases). The CDR3 spans 15 residues. CDR1 and CDR2 from the germline V gene are GTSNPN and SVGIG (reference sequence). V was cut by 2 bases and J by 2 bases, with 13 bases left in between. CDR3 protein: CAWSTRGSAYNEQFF. CDR3 in DNA: TGTGCCTGGAGTACGCGGGGTAGCGCCTACAATGAGCAGTTCTTC.

The gene calls are TRBV27 and TRBJ1-5; D call uncertain. CDR1 is MNHEY and CDR2 is SMNVEV in the germline V gene (reference sequence). The CDR3 has 15 amino acids. V shed 2 bases and J shed 0 bases, with 8 bases lying between them. The CDR3 nucleotides read TGTGCCAGCAGTTTAGGGATCTATAGCAATCAGCCCCAGCATTTT. It translates to CASSLGIYSNQPQHF.

This sequence joins TRBV27 and TRBJ2-1; no reliable D call. Between the trimmed V and J ends, which lost 4 bases and 0 bases, there was a span of 16 bases. The CDR3 is 17 residues long. CDR1 and CDR2 from the germline V gene are MNHEY and SMNVEV (reference sequence). The CDR3 sequence is CASSYGVTESSYNEQFF. The CDR3 DNA follows: TGTGCCAGCAGTTATGGGGTGACGGAAAGCTCCTACAATGAGCAGTTCTTC.

V usage is TRBV7-9 and J usage is TRBJ2-7, with 7 positions matching TRBD1. The J segment lost 1 base and the V segment lost 4 bases, leaving 7 bases of the junction unmatched. CDR1 is SEHNR and CDR2 is FQNEAQ in the germline V gene (reference sequence). This CDR3 has 15 residues. The CDR3 DNA sequence: TGTGCCAGCAGCTCCCCCGGGACAGCATCCTACGAGCAGTACTTC. Translated: CASSSPGTASYEQYF.

This clonotype was picked up one time. V and J are TRBV5-4 and TRBJ1-5; TRBD1 might be the D (5 bases). V lost 0 bases, J lost 7 bases, and 14 bases lay in between. CDR1 is SGHNT, CDR2 YYREEE, per germline (reference sequence). The CDR3 has 15 amino acids. The CDR3 coding sequence is TGTGCCAGCAGCTTGGTGGGGGAGGCAAGCCAGCCCCAGCATTTT. The encoded protein is CASSLVGEASQPQHF.

The rearrangement uses TRBV6-2 or TRBV6-3 and TRBJ2-1; 8 nucleotides match TRBD2. With 6 bases clipped from V and 3 bases from J, the junction kept 7 bases outside the gene matches. Germline V CDR1 and CDR2: MNHEY, SVGEGT. This CDR3 is built from 15 residues. This CDR3 reads CASSLRTSNYNEQFF. The CDR3 nucleotides are TGTGCCAGCAGCCTCAGGACTAGCAACTACAATGAGCAGTTCTTC.

The chain combines TRBV6-2 or TRBV6-3 with TRBJ2-6; tentative D call: TRBD1 (5 bases). Looked up from germline, CDR1 is MNHEY and CDR2 is SVGEGT. With 0 bases removed from V and 4 bases from J, the gap between germline ends came to 7 bases. CDR3 length: 15 amino acids. The CDR3 protein is CASSYSGEGANVLTF. The CDR3 DNA follows: TGTGCCAGCAGTTACTCAGGGGAAGGGGCCAACGTCCTGACTTTC.

The V call is TRBV7-6, the J call TRBJ2-1; 12 positions agree with TRBD1. Germline CDR1 reads SGHVS; CDR2 reads FNYEAQ. V was clipped by 5 bases and J by 8 bases; unmatched bases: 10. The CDR3 totals 16 residues. CDR3 loop: CASSPPGGQGADEQFF. The DNA for the CDR3 is TGTGCCAGCAGCCCGCCGGGGGGACAGGGGGCGGATGAGCAGTTCTTC.

V is TRBV9 and J is TRBJ1-1; D is perhaps TRBD1 (6 bases). V was cut by 0 bases and J by 1 base, with 10 bases left in between. CDR1 SGDLS and CDR2 YYNGEE come from the germline V gene. The CDR3 totals 15 residues. This CDR3 is CASSVGGGANTEAFF. CDR3 nucleotides: TGTGCCAGCAGCGTAGGTGGGGGCGCGAACACTGAAGCTTTCTTT.

The V call is TRBV12-5, the J call TRBJ1-1; D is possibly TRBD1 (5 bases). CDR3 size: 12 residues. The V end was cut by 7 bases, the J end by 3 bases, with 9 bases between. Germline V gene data show CDR1 as LGHNT and CDR2 as FRNRAP. The CDR3 region is CASAAGDTEAFF. CDR3 nucleotides: TGTGCTAGTGCGGCGGGGGACACTGAAGCTTTCTTT.

The rearrangement joins TRBV28 to TRBJ2-5, with D perhaps TRBD1 or TRBD2 (6 bases each). CDR3 size: 15 residues. V dropped 6 bases and J dropped 2 bases, with 16 bases sitting between them. Germline V gene data show CDR1 as MDHEN and CDR2 as SYDVKM. The CDR3 nucleotides read TGTGCCAGCAGCTGGGGGGCAGATATGCAAGAGACCCAGTACTTC. Amino acid sequence: CASSWGADMQETQYF.

The chain joins TRBV28 to TRBJ2-7; 7 bases are shared with TRBD1. The CDR3 has 14 amino acids. V shed 8 bases and J 2 bases; nucleotides not matched to a gene: 9. CDR1 and CDR2 from the germline V gene are MDHEN and SYDVKM. CDR3 nucleotides: TGTGCCAGCCGCTTTTACAGGGGAGCCTACGAGCAGTACTTC. This translates into CASRFYRGAYEQYF.

V is TRBV18 and J is TRBJ2-6; D uncertain. The CDR3 loop spans 16 amino acids. The germline V gene has CDR1 KGHSH and CDR2 LQKENI. V dropped 2 bases and J dropped 2 bases, with 10 bases sitting between them. Written as DNA, the CDR3 is TGTGCCAGCTCACCAGCAAAGGGCGCTGGGGCCAACGTCCTGACTTTC. It encodes CASSPAKGAGANVLTF.

The chain couples TRBV29-1 to TRBJ2-5; D not certain. The CDR3 consists of 14 residues. V lost 0 bases and J lost 5, with 13 bases in between. Germline CDR1 SQVTM, CDR2 ANQGSEA. The CDR3 region is CSVEERHTRETQYF. CDR3 nucleotide sequence: TGCAGCGTTGAAGAGAGACATACTCGGGAGACCCAGTACTTC.

V usage is TRBV7-9 and J usage is TRBJ2-5; 7 positions agree with TRBD1. Per the germline V gene, CDR1 is SEHNR and CDR2 is FQNEAQ (reference sequence). Trimming took 11 bases from V and 0 from J; bases not matched to a gene: 3. This CDR3 has 12 residues. The chain's CDR3 is CAGGQDQETQYF. In DNA, the CDR3 is TGTGCCGGCGGACAGGACCAAGAGACCCAGTACTTC.

The chain employs TRBV5-6 and TRBJ1-2; tentatively, D is TRBD1 (6 bases). Trimming pared 6 bases from V and 0 bases from J, leaving 15 bases between. The V gene's germline CDR1 is SGHDT and CDR2 YYEEEE. This CDR3 is built from 15 residues. CDR3 in DNA: TGTGCCAGCACCCCATGGGGGGACACTAACTATGGCTACACCTTC. Its translation: CASTPWGDTNYGYTF.

This sequence joins TRBV12-3 or TRBV12-4 and TRBJ2-1; tentatively, D is TRBD2 (6 bases). The V end lost 6 bases, the J end lost 2 bases, and 17 bases lay between the germline ends. CDR3 length: 16 amino acids. The CDR3 loop reads CASSFQGGVPYNEQFF. The CDR3 DNA reads as TGTGCCAGCAGCTTTCAAGGCGGGGTGCCCTACAATGAGCAGTTCTTC.